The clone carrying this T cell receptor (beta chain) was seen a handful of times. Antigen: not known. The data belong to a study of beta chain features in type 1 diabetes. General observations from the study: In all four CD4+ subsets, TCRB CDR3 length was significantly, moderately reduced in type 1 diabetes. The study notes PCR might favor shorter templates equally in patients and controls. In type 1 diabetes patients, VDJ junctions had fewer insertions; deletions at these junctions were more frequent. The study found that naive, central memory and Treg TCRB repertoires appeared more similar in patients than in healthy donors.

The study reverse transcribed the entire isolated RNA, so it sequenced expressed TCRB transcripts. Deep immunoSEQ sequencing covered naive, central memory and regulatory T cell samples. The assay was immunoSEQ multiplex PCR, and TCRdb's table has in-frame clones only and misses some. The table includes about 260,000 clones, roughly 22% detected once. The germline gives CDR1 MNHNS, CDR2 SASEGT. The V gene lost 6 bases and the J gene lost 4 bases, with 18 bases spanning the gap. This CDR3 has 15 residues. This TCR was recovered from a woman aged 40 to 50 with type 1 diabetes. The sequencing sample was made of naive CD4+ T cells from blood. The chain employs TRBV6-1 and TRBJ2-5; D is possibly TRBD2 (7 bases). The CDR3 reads CASSEPGGRVETQYF. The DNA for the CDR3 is TGTGCCAGCAGCGAACCGGGGGGCAGGGTAGAGACCCAGTACTTC.